The rows below give T cell receptor beta chains drawn from one sample of a study of cytomegalovirus exposure and HLA in healthy donors. Profiled with immunoSEQ multiplex PCR; TCRdb holds only in-frame clones, not every one. The sample yields approximately 120,000 clones, 65% to 80% seen once. The sequenced material came from PBMCs. The receptor set was obtained from a woman aged 55-75 years in good health and CMV-seropositive. CDR3s include the opening cysteine and the closing phenylalanine or tryptophan. Fields, in order: V gene, D gene, J gene, clone size, CDR3 DNA, CDR3 protein. D genes are given only for firm matches. Rows may omit the clone size; those that give it use once, few, many or a size class.

V gene: TRBV5-1
D gene: TRBD1
J gene: TRBJ1-4
clone size: NA
CDR3 DNA: TGCGCCAGCAGCTCGGACAGGGCCGTTAATGAAAAACTGTTTTTT
CDR3 protein: CASSSDRAVNEKLFF

V gene: TRBV7-9
D gene: NA
J gene: TRBJ2-1
clone size: NA
CDR3 DNA: TGTGCCAGCAGCTTAGGCCTTACAAATGAGCAGTTCTTC
CDR3 protein: CASSLGLTNEQFF

V gene: TRBV6-7
D gene: NA
J gene: TRBJ2-3
clone size: NA
CDR3 DNA: TGTGCCAGCACCCACCCCCCGCCGGCCTCAGCGGATACGCAGTATTTT
CDR3 protein: CASTHPPPASADTQYF

V gene: TRBV4-3
D gene: NA
J gene: TRBJ1-2
clone size: NA
CDR3 DNA: TGCGCCAGCAGCCAAGCAGACGGGAACTATGGCTACACCTTC
CDR3 protein: CASSQADGNYGYTF

V gene: TRBV19
D gene: NA
J gene: TRBJ1-4
clone size: NA
CDR3 DNA: TGTGCCAGTAGCCTTCTTCGTCCGAGAAATGAAAAACTGTTTTTT
CDR3 protein: CASSLLRPRNEKLFF

V gene: TRBV30
D gene: TRBD1
J gene: TRBJ2-7
clone size: once
CDR3 DNA: TGTGCCTGGAGTATTCCCGGGACAGGGTACGGGGACGAGCAGTACTTC
CDR3 protein: CAWSIPGTGYGDEQYF

V gene: TRBV6-5
D gene: TRBD1
J gene: TRBJ2-7
clone size: NA
CDR3 DNA: TGTGCCAGCAGTTACGCGGACAGGAGCTCCTACGAGCAGTACTTC
CDR3 protein: CASSYADRSSYEQYF

V gene: TRBV2
D gene: TRBD1
J gene: TRBJ1-2
clone size: NA
CDR3 DNA: TGTGCCAGCAGTGGCAACAGGGGCGGCTACACCTTC
CDR3 protein: CASSGNRGGYTF

V gene: TRBV27
D gene: TRBD1
J gene: TRBJ2-5
clone size: NA
CDR3 DNA: TGTGCCAGCAGTTCCCGACAGGGATTACAAGAGACCCAGTACTTC
CDR3 protein: CASSSRQGLQETQYF

V gene: TRBV19
D gene: NA
J gene: TRBJ2-7
clone size: NA
CDR3 DNA: TGTGCCAGTAGTACTCACCGGGTACCCTACGAGCAGTACTTC
CDR3 protein: CASSTHRVPYEQYF

V gene: TRBV6-5
D gene: TRBD1
J gene: TRBJ1-2
clone size: NA
CDR3 DNA: TGTGCCAGCAGTTACTCCGGGACAGGGGACTATGGCTACACCTTC
CDR3 protein: CASSYSGTGDYGYTF

V gene: TRBV27
D gene: TRBD1
J gene: TRBJ2-7
clone size: NA
CDR3 DNA: TGTGCCAGCAGTTTATACTGGGACAGGGAAAAGTACTTC
CDR3 protein: CASSLYWDREKYF

V gene: TRBV27
D gene: NA
J gene: TRBJ1-3
clone size: once
CDR3 DNA: TGTGCCAGCGGAACACAGGGTACAGGAAACACCATATATTTT
CDR3 protein: CASGTQGTGNTIYF

V gene: TRBV11-2
D gene: TRBD1
J gene: TRBJ2-3
clone size: once
CDR3 DNA: TGTGCCAGCAGCTCGACAGGGGTCCACACAGATACGCAGTATTTT
CDR3 protein: CASSSTGVHTDTQYF

V gene: TRBV5-1
D gene: NA
J gene: TRBJ2-7
clone size: NA
CDR3 DNA: TGCGCCAGCAGCTTGTCGGCGGCCCAGTCTCCCCCCTACGAGCAGTACTTC
CDR3 protein: CASSLSAAQSPPYEQYF

V gene: TRBV4-1
D gene: TRBD2
J gene: TRBJ2-2
clone size: NA
CDR3 DNA: TGCGCCAGCAGCCAAGTCGTTAGCGGGAGAACCGGGGAGCTGTTTTTT
CDR3 protein: CASSQVVSGRTGELFF

V gene: TRBV19
D gene: TRBD1
J gene: TRBJ1-5
clone size: NA
CDR3 DNA: TGTGCCGCGTCCTCGGGACAGGGTGAAGGGGCTAATCAGCCCCAGCATTTT
CDR3 protein: CAASSGQGEGANQPQHF

V gene: TRBV7-9
D gene: NA
J gene: TRBJ1-4
clone size: NA
CDR3 DNA: TGTGCCAGCAGCTTACAGGGGAGATATGAAAAACTGTTTTTT
CDR3 protein: CASSLQGRYEKLFF

V gene: TRBV7-2
D gene: NA
J gene: TRBJ1-1
clone size: NA
CDR3 DNA: TGTGCCAGCAGCACTCAGGCTCGCACTGAAGCTTTCTTT
CDR3 protein: CASSTQARTEAFF

V gene: TRBV7-9
D gene: NA
J gene: TRBJ1-1
clone size: NA
CDR3 DNA: TGTGCCAGCAGCCCACAGCAGAACACTGAAGCTTTCTTT
CDR3 protein: CASSPQQNTEAFF

V gene: TRBV27
D gene: NA
J gene: TRBJ1-2
clone size: NA
CDR3 DNA: TGTGCCAGCAGTTTATCCAACAGGGCGGGTGGCTACACCTTC
CDR3 protein: CASSLSNRAGGYTF

V gene: TRBV18
D gene: TRBD2
J gene: TRBJ2-2
clone size: NA
CDR3 DNA: TGTGCCAGCTCACCACCGGCGGGGGAACCGAACACCGGGGAGCTGTTTTTT
CDR3 protein: CASSPPAGEPNTGELFF

V gene: TRBV29-1
D gene: NA
J gene: TRBJ2-3
clone size: NA
CDR3 DNA: TGCAGCGTTGTAGGAGGGGGCACAGATACGCAGTATTTT
CDR3 protein: CSVVGGGTDTQYF

V gene: TRBV25-1
D gene: NA
J gene: TRBJ2-7
clone size: NA
CDR3 DNA: TGTGCCAGCAGTGAAATAGGTGTTAACAGGGTACAGGCCTACGAGCAGTACTTC
CDR3 protein: CASSEIGVNRVQAYEQYF

V gene: TRBV6-5
D gene: NA
J gene: TRBJ2-4
clone size: NA
CDR3 DNA: TGTGCCAGCAGTTACTCGACCTCCGGGGTTGTTCAGTACTTC
CDR3 protein: CASSYSTSGVVQYF

V gene: TRBV4-3
D gene: NA
J gene: TRBJ2-3
clone size: NA
CDR3 DNA: TGCGCCAGCAGCCAAGATGGCCTCAACACAGATACGCAGTATTTT
CDR3 protein: CASSQDGLNTDTQYF

V gene: TRBV11-3
D gene: TRBD2
J gene: TRBJ2-1
clone size: few
CDR3 DNA: TGTGCCAGCAGCCTAGCTAGTAGCGGGAACAATGAGCAGTTCTTC
CDR3 protein: CASSLASSGNNEQFF

V gene: TRBV6-5
D gene: NA
J gene: TRBJ1-5
clone size: NA
CDR3 DNA: TGTGCCAGCAGTGAATCAGGCTATCAGCCCCAGCATTTT
CDR3 protein: CASSESGYQPQHF

V gene: TRBV19
D gene: NA
J gene: TRBJ1-1
clone size: few
CDR3 DNA: TGTGCCAGCCGCGAGGCGGGGAGGGCTTTCTTT
CDR3 protein: CASREAGRAFF

V gene: TRBV10-3
D gene: NA
J gene: TRBJ1-1
clone size: NA
CDR3 DNA: TGTGCCATCAGCCCGACAGTGAACACTGAAGCTTTCTTT
CDR3 protein: CAISPTVNTEAFF

V gene: TRBV7-2
D gene: NA
J gene: TRBJ2-7
clone size: NA
CDR3 DNA: TGTGCCAGCAGCTTCCCGACAGACTCCTACGAGCAGTACTTC
CDR3 protein: CASSFPTDSYEQYF

V gene: TRBV6-1
D gene: TRBD1
J gene: TRBJ1-5
clone size: NA
CDR3 DNA: TGTGCCAGCAGTGTTATTCCGGGACAGGGGGCGGGTAGCAATCAGCCCCAGCATTTT
CDR3 protein: CASSVIPGQGAGSNQPQHF

V gene: TRBV14
D gene: NA
J gene: TRBJ1-5
clone size: NA
CDR3 DNA: TGTGCCAGCAGCCCCTATCGGGGGGGACCCAATCAGCCCCAGCATTTT
CDR3 protein: CASSPYRGGPNQPQHF

V gene: TRBV7-3
D gene: TRBD2
J gene: TRBJ2-3
clone size: NA
CDR3 DNA: TGTGCCAGCAGCCCTGGAGAGCGGGGAGGCACAGATACGCAGTATTTT
CDR3 protein: CASSPGERGGTDTQYF

V gene: TRBV7-9
D gene: TRBD1
J gene: TRBJ2-7
clone size: NA
CDR3 DNA: TGTGCCAGCAGCACCTATCCGACAGGGGATAATCGCGAGCAGTACTTC
CDR3 protein: CASSTYPTGDNREQYF